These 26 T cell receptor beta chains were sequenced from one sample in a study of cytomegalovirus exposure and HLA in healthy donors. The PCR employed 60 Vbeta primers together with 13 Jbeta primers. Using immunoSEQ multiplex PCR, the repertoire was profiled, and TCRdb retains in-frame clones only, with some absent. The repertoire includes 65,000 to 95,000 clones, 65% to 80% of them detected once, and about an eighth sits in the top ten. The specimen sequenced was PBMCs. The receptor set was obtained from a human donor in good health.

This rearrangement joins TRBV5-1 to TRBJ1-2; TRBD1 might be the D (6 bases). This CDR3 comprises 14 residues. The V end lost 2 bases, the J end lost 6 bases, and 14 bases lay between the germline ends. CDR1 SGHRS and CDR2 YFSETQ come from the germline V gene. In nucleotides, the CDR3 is TGCGCCAGCAGCTTTACAGGGCCGCGGAATGGCTACACCTTC. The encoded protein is CASSFTGPRNGYTF.

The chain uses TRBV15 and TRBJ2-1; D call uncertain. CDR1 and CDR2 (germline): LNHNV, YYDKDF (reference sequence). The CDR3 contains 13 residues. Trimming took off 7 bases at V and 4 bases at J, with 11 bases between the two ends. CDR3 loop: CATTKQLYNEQFF. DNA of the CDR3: TGTGCCACCACCAAACAGTTGTACAATGAGCAGTTCTTC.

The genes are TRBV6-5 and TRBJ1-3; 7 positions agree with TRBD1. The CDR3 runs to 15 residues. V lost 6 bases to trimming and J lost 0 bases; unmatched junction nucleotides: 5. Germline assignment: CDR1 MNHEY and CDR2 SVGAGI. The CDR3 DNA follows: TGTGCCAGCAGGCCTACAGGGGCCTCTGGAAACACCATATATTTT. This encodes CASRPTGASGNTIYF.

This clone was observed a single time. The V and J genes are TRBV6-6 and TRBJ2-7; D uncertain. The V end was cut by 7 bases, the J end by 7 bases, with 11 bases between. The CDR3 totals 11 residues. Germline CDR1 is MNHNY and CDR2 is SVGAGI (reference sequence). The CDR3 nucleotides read TGTGCCAGCACCTCGGTCGGGGAGCAGTACTTC. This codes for CASTSVGEQYF.

The CDR3 loop is CATSRVTGVDEKLFF. Here the CDR3 DNA reads TGTGCCACCAGCAGAGTGACAGGGGTGGATGAAAAACTGTTTTTT. V gene TRBV15 combines with J gene TRBJ1-4; 8 positions agree with TRBD1. CDR1 LNHNV and CDR2 YYDKDF come from the germline V gene (reference sequence). CDR3 size: 15 residues. The J segment lost 6 bases and the V segment lost 1 base, leaving 4 bases of the junction unmatched.

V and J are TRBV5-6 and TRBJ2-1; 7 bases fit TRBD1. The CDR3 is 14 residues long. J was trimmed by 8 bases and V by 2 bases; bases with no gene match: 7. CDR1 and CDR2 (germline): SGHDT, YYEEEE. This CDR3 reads CASSLGGDSDEQFF. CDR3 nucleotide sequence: TGTGCCAGCAGCTTAGGGGGCGATAGCGATGAGCAGTTCTTC.

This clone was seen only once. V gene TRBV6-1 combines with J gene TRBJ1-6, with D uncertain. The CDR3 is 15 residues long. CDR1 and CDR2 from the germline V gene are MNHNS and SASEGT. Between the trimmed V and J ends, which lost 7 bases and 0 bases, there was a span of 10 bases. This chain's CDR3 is CASISGSSYNSPLHF. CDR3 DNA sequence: TGTGCCAGCATATCGGGGAGCTCCTATAATTCACCCCTCCACTTT.

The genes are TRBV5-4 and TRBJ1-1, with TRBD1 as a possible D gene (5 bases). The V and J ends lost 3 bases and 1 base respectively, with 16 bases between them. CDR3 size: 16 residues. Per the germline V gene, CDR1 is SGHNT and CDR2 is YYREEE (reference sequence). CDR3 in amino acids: CASSSRLGAGNTEAFF. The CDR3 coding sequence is TGTGCCAGCAGCTCCCGACTAGGGGCGGGGAACACTGAAGCTTTCTTT. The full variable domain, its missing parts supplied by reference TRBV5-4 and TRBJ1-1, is ETGVTQSPTHLIKTRGQQVTLRCSSQSGHNTVSWYQQALGQGPQFIFQYYREEENGRGNFPPRFSGLQFPNYSSELNVNALELDDSALYLCASSSRLGAGNTEAFFGQGTRLTVV.

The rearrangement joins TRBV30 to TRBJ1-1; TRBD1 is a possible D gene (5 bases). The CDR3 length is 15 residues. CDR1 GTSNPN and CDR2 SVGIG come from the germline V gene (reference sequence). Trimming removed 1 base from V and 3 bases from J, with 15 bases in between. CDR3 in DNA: TGTGCCTGGAGTGACTACAGGAGCGCCTACACTGAAGCTTTCTTT. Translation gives CAWSDYRSAYTEAFF.

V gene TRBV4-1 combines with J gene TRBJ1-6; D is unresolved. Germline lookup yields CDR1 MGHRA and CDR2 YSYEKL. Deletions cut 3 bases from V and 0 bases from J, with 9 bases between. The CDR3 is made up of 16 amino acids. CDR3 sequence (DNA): TGCGCCAGCAGCCACGGGGAGAGCTCCTATAATTCACCCCTCCACTTT. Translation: CASSHGESSYNSPLHF.

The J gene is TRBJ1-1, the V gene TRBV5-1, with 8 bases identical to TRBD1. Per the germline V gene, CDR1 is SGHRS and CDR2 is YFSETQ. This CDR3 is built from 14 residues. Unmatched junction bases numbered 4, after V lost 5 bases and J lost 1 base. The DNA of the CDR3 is TGCGCCAGCAGTTTTGACAGGGGGAACACTGAAGCTTTCTTT. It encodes CASSFDRGNTEAFF.

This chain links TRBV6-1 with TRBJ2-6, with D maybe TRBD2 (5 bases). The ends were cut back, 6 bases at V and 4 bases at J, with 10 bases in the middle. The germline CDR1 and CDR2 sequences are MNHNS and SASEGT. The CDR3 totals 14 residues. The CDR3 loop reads CASRAGNGANVLTF. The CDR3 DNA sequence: TGTGCCAGCAGGGCGGGTAACGGGGCCAACGTCCTGACTTTC.

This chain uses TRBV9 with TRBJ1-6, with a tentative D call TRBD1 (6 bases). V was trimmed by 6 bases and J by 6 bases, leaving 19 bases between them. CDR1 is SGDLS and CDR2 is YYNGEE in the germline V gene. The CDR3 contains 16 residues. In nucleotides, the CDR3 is TGTGCCAGCACTCCCCGGCCCGGGGGGGCTAATTCACCCCTCCACTTT. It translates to CASTPRPGGANSPLHF.

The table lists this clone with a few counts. CDR3 protein: CASSRVDPWAFF. CDR3 coding DNA: TGTGCCAGCAGCCGGGTCGACCCCTGGGCTTTCTTT. The genes are TRBV2 and TRBJ1-1; D remains unclear. The CDR3 is made up of 12 amino acids. The V gene lost 6 bases and the J gene lost 11 bases, with 16 bases spanning the gap. Germline lookup yields CDR1 SNHLY and CDR2 FYNNEI.

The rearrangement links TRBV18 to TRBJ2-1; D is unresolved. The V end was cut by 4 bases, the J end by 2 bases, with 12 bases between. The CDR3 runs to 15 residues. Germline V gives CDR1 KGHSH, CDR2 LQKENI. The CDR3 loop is CASSLAETAYNEQFF. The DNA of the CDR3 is TGTGCCAGCTCACTGGCAGAGACTGCCTACAATGAGCAGTTCTTC.

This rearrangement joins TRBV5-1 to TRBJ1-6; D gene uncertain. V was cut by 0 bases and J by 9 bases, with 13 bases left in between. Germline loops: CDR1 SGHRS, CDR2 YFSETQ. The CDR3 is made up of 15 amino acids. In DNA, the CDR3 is TGCGCCAGCAGCTTGGCCTACGACGGGTCTTCACCCCTCCACTTT. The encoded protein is CASSLAYDGSSPLHF.

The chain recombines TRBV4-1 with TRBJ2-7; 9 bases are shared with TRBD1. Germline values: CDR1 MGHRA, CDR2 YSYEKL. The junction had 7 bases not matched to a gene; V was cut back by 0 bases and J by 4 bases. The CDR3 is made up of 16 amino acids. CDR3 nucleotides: TGCGCCAGCAGCCAAGAATCGTACAGGGGGCAATACGAGCAGTACTTC. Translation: CASSQESYRGQYEQYF.

The CDR3 loop reads CASSQEAWGRSMTQYF. CDR3 sequence (DNA): TGCGCCAGCAGCCAAGAAGCCTGGGGCCGGTCAATGACCCAGTACTTC. The gene calls are TRBV4-1 and TRBJ2-5, with D possibly matching TRBD1 (5 bases). Germline loops: CDR1 MGHRA, CDR2 YSYEKL. V gave up 0 bases and J gave up 7 bases, with 18 bases separating them. The CDR3 loop spans 16 amino acids.

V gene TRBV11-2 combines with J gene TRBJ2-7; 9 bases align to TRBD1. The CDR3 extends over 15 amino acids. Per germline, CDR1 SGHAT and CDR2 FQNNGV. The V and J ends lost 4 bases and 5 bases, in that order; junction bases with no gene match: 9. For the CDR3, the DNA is TGTGCCAGCAGCTCTACAGGGGGCTTTATGGACGAGCAGTACTTC. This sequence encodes CASSSTGGFMDEQYF.

CDR3 protein: CASSSGGSGNTIYF. DNA of the CDR3: TGTGCCAGCAGTTCCGGGGGCTCTGGAAACACCATATATTTT. The chain joins TRBV6-5 to TRBJ1-3; possibly TRBD1 for D (5 bases). V shed 4 bases and J shed 0 bases, with 7 bases lying between them. Per the germline V gene, CDR1 is MNHEY and CDR2 is SVGAGI. The CDR3 totals 14 residues.

The chain's CDR3 is CASSETSTGISTDTQYF. CDR3 bases: TGTGCCAGTAGCGAGACCTCGACAGGAATAAGCACAGATACGCAGTATTTT. The chain employs TRBV19 and TRBJ2-3; D is perhaps TRBD1 (6 bases). The V gene lost 6 bases and the J gene lost 0 bases, with 19 bases spanning the gap. The CDR3 sequence is 17 residues long. CDR1 LNHDA and CDR2 SQIVND come from the germline V gene (reference sequence).

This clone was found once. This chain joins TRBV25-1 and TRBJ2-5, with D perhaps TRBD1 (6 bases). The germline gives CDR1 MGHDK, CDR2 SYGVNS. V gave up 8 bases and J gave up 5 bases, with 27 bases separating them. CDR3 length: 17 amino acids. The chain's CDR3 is CASHAADRNGGRETQYF. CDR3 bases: TGTGCCAGCCACGCGGCCGACAGGAACGGAGGTCGCGAGACCCAGTACTTC.

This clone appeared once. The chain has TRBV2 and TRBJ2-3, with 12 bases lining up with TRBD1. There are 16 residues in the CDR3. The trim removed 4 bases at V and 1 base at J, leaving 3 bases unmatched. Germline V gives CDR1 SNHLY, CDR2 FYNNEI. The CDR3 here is CASSGDRGPGTDTQYF. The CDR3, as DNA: TGTGCCAGCAGTGGGGACAGGGGGCCGGGCACAGATACGCAGTATTTT.

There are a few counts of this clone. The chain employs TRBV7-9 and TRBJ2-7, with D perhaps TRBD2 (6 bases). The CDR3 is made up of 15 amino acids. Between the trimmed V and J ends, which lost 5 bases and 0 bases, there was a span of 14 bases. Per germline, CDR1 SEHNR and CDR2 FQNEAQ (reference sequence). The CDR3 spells CASSPSYGSSYEQYF. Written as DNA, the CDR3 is TGTGCCAGCAGCCCCTCGTACGGGAGCTCCTACGAGCAGTACTTC.

CDR3 bases: TGCGCCAGCAGCTTGCGTCTCGGCAGGTCCACCGGGGAGCTGTTTTTT. Residues: CASSLRLGRSTGELFF. V usage is TRBV5-1 and J usage is TRBJ2-2; D unresolved. Looked up from germline, CDR1 is SGHRS and CDR2 is YFSETQ. The CDR3 runs 16 residues. V was pared by 1 base and J by 4 bases, with 14 bases between.

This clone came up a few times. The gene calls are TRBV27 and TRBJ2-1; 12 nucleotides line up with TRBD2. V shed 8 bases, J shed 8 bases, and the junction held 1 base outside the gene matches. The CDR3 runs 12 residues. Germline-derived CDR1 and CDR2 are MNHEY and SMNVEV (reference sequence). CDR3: CASGLAGYEQFF. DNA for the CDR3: TGTGCCAGCGGACTAGCGGGGTATGAGCAGTTCTTC.